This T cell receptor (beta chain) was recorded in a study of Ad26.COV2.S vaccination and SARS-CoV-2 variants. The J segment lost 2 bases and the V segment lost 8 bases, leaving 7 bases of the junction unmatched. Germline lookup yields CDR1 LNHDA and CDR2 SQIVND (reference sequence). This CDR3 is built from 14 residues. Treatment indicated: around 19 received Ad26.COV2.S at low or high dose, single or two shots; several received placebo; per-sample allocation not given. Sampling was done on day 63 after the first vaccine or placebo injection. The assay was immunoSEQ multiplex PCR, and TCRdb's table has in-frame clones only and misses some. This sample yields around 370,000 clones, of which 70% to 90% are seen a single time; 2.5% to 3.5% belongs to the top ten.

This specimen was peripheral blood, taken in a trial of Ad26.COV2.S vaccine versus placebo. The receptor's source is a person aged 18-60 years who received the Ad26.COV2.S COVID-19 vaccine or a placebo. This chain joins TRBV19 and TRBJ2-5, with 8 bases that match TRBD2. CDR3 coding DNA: TGTGCCAGTCGACCGGGAGGGAAACAAGAGACCCAGTACTTC. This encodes CASRPGGKQETQYF. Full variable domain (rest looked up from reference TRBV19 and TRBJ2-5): DGGITQSPKYLFRKEGQNVTLSCEQNLNHDAMYWYRQDPGQGLRLIYYSQIVNDFQKGDIAEGYSVSREKKESFPLTVTSAQKNPTAFYLCASRPGGKQETQYFGPGTRLLVL.